These 30 T cell receptor beta chains came from one sample sequenced in a study of beta chain features in type 1 diabetes. General observations from the study: A moderate, significant TCRB CDR3 shortening appeared in type 1 diabetes across four CD4+ subsets.

No cognate antigen is known for these TCRs. Sequencing targeted expressed TCRB transcripts, as all isolated RNA had been reverse transcribed. Method: immunoSEQ multiplex PCR; TCRdb's copy keeps in-frame clones and lacks some. The sample lists nearly 700,000 clones; 13% were seen once. The sample consisted of naive CD4+ T cells from blood. The source of these receptors is a man between 18 and 29 years old with type 1 diabetes.

This clone was seen more than once but under ten times. The rearrangement joins TRBV21-1 to TRBJ2-7; the DNA was not compared with TRBD1, the D call given in the table. TRBV21-1 is a pseudogene. This CDR3 region has 18 residues. The chain's CDR3 is CASSPTTPGTGSSYEQYF. Here the CDR3 DNA reads TGTGCCAGCAGCCCGACTACTCCGGGGACAGGGTCATCCTACGAGCAGTACTTC.

This clone showed up just a few times. This chain joins TRBV29-1 and TRBJ1-1; TRBD1 matches at 8 bases. The CDR3 extends over 14 amino acids. Germline V gene sequence: CDR1 SQVTM, CDR2 ANQGSEA. V lost 3 bases and J lost 0; bases outside the gene matches: 3. The CDR3 protein is CSVETGALNTEAFF. CDR3 DNA sequence: TGCAGCGTTGAGACAGGGGCCTTGAACACTGAAGCTTTCTTT.

Only a few counts were recorded for this clone. Other DNA sequences in the sample encode the same CDR3. This chain links TRBV5-1 with TRBJ2-7, with 8 bases matching TRBD1. CDR1 SGHRS and CDR2 YFSETQ come from the germline V gene. The CDR3 contains 14 residues. V shed 0 bases, J shed 4 bases, and the junction held 3 bases outside the gene matches. In DNA form, the CDR3 reads TGCGCCAGCAGCTTGGGACAGGGGATATACGAGCAGTACTTC. It yields the protein CASSLGQGIYEQYF.

This clone was detected only a few times. The V gene is TRBV18, the J gene TRBJ1-2; 8 nucleotides match TRBD1. The CDR3 is 17 amino acids. The V gene end was trimmed by 5 bases and the J gene end by 3 bases; junction bases not matched to a gene: 14. CDR1 is KGHSH, CDR2 LQKENI, per germline. In nucleotides, the CDR3 is TGTGCCAGCTCAACCGGACGGAGGACAGGGACTCACTATGGCTACACCTTC. This encodes CASSTGRRTGTHYGYTF.

This clone was picked up a small number of times. J is TRBJ2-3 and V is TRBV6-5; a weak D match, TRBD2 (6 bases). In germline, CDR1 is MNHEY, CDR2 SVGAGI. This CDR3 is built from 15 residues. Trimming left V 0 bases short and J 1 base short, with 8 bases between. CDR3 region: CASSYSASGTDTQYF. CDR3 in DNA: TGTGCCAGCAGTTACTCGGCTAGCGGCACAGATACGCAGTATTTT.

Here the CDR3 reads CAIRTSGVATDTQYF. DNA for the CDR3: TGTGCCATCAGGACGAGCGGGGTTGCTACAGATACGCAGTATTTT. The chain joins TRBV10-3 to TRBJ2-3, with 7 bases that match TRBD2. The CDR3 contains 15 residues. The germline CDR1 and CDR2 sequences are ENHRY and SYGVKD. With 6 bases clipped from V and 3 bases from J, the junction kept 9 bases outside the gene matches.

The CDR3: CASSSRDREETQYF. In DNA, the CDR3 is TGCGCCAGCAGCTCCCGGGACAGGGAAGAGACCCAGTACTTC. This chain links TRBV5-1 with TRBJ2-5, with 9 bases that match TRBD1. This CDR3 is built from 14 residues. In germline, CDR1 is SGHRS, CDR2 YFSETQ. V trimming: 3 bases; J trimming: 3 bases; junction bases outside the gene matches: 3.

This clone turned up a few times. The rearrangement joins TRBV10-3 to TRBJ2-7; D might be TRBD2 (6 bases). Germline V gene data show CDR1 as ENHRY and CDR2 as SYGVKD. Trimming removed 11 bases from V and 4 bases from J, with 18 bases in between. The CDR3 is 13 amino acids. The CDR3 loop is CALTSGDGYEQYF. In DNA form, the CDR3 reads TGTGCCCTAACATCGGGGGACGGTTACGAGCAGTACTTC.

This chain connects TRBV30 to TRBJ1-3; 7 bases match TRBD1. Germline V gene sequence: CDR1 GTSNPN, CDR2 SVGIG (reference sequence). The CDR3 is 17 amino acids. J lost 4 bases, V lost 3 bases, and 15 bases had no gene match. The CDR3 DNA follows: TGTGCCTGGAGCTCGGGACAGCCCCATCTAGTAGGAAACACCATATATTTT. It is translated as CAWSSGQPHLVGNTIYF.

This clone was detected only a few times. The rearrangement links TRBV19 to TRBJ2-5, with D maybe TRBD1 (7 bases). The germline V gene has CDR1 LNHDA and CDR2 SQIVND (reference sequence). This CDR3 has 15 residues. Trimming pared 4 bases from V and 5 bases from J, leaving 17 bases between. CDR3 in DNA: TGTGCCAGTAGTAGGTCGGGGGAAGGGGGCGAGACCCAGTACTTC. Translated, it gives CASSRSGEGGETQYF. Based on the CDR3 plus reference TRBV19 and TRBJ2-5, the full variable domain is DGGITQSPKYLFRKEGQNVTLSCEQNLNHDAMYWYRQDPGQGLRLIYYSQIVNDFQKGDIAEGYSVSREKKESFPLTVTSAQKNPTAFYLCASSRSGEGGETQYFGPGTRLLVL.

CDR3 DNA sequence: TGTGCCAGCAGCTCAGAGTCCGGGACTTTGGGGAATGAGCAGTTCTTC. This sequence encodes CASSSESGTLGNEQFF. The rearrangement joins TRBV11-2 to TRBJ2-1; possibly TRBD2 for D (6 bases). Germline CDR1 SGHAT, CDR2 FQNNGV. The CDR3 runs to 16 residues. Deletions cut 4 bases from V and 7 bases from J, with 20 bases between.

This chain joins TRBV30 and TRBJ1-2; D remains unclear. The CDR3 is 14 amino acids. Trimming took 2 bases from V and 4 from J, leaving 14 bases between them. The germline V gene has CDR1 GTSNPN and CDR2 SVGIG (reference sequence). The CDR3 DNA is TGTGCCTGGAGTAATTCGGGCCGCTCCTATGGCTACACCTTC. Amino acids: CAWSNSGRSYGYTF.

There are a few counts of this clone. V usage is TRBV4-1 and J usage is TRBJ1-4; maybe TRBD1 (6 bases). This CDR3 contains 13 residues. V was clipped by 6 bases and J by 5 bases, with 10 bases between them. Per the germline V gene, CDR1 is MGHRA and CDR2 is YSYEKL. CDR3 residues: CASRSTGNEKLFF. As DNA, the CDR3 is TGCGCCAGCAGGTCCACAGGGAATGAAAAACTGTTTTTT.

This clone has more than one count but fewer than ten. The rearrangement uses TRBV7-9 and TRBJ2-1, with D possibly being TRBD1 (6 bases). The CDR3 has 17 residues. V was cut by 5 bases and J by 0 bases, with 17 bases left in between. Per the germline V gene, CDR1 is SEHNR and CDR2 is FQNEAQ (reference sequence). The CDR3 sequence: CASSLNRAISSYNEQFF. The CDR3 DNA reads as TGTGCCAGCAGCCTTAACAGGGCGATTAGCTCCTACAATGAGCAGTTCTTC.

The rearrangement joins TRBV7-8 to TRBJ2-3; weak D call: TRBD1 (5 bases). Germline V gene data show CDR1 as SGHVS and CDR2 as FQNEAQ. The V gene lost 6 bases and the J gene lost 0 bases, with 10 bases spanning the gap. There are 14 residues in the CDR3. Here the CDR3 reads CASSPGQSTDTQYF. The CDR3 region has the DNA TGTGCCAGCAGTCCTGGACAAAGCACAGATACGCAGTATTTT.

Points on this clone: At one boundary the junction diverges from the germline segment, which might be a read error. V usage is TRBV7-7 and J usage is TRBJ2-5; D is possibly TRBD2 (5 bases). CDR1 is SSHAT and CDR2 is FNYEAQ in the germline V gene (reference sequence). The CDR3 sequence is 13 residues long. CDR3 DNA sequence: TGTGCTAGCAGCCCGGACTACCAAGAGACCCAGTACTTC. It encodes CASSPDYQETQYF.

This chain joins TRBV30 and TRBJ2-7; 8 bases align to TRBD1. The length of the CDR3 is 13 residues. With 5 bases clipped from V and 4 bases from J, the junction kept 7 bases outside the gene matches. From germline, CDR1 is GTSNPN and CDR2 SVGIG (reference sequence). Written as DNA, the CDR3 is TGTGCCTGGCTCCCCGGACAGGGATACGAGCAGTACTTC. Residues: CAWLPGQGYEQYF.

In regard to this clone: Other DNA variants within this sample encode the same CDR3. The rearrangement joins TRBV20-1 to TRBJ1-1; a possible D gene is TRBD1 (5 bases). The V end was cut by 1 base, the J end by 6 bases, with 6 bases between. From germline, CDR1 is DFQATT and CDR2 SNEGSKA (reference sequence). CDR3 size: 11 residues. The CDR3 is CSARGGAEAFF. CDR3 sequence (DNA): TGCAGTGCTAGAGGGGGGGCTGAAGCTTTCTTT.

This clone turned up a few times. The V call is TRBV5-4, the J call TRBJ1-2; TRBD1 matches at 8 bases. After removal of 3 bases from V and 4 bases from J, the junction contained 5 bases not matched to a gene. CDR3 size: 14 residues. CDR1 and CDR2 (germline): SGHNT, YYREEE (reference sequence). The CDR3 coding sequence is TGTGCCAGCAGCTATTCAGGGGGCGCCTATGGCTACACCTTC. Translated: CASSYSGGAYGYTF.

This clone has more than one count but fewer than ten. V gene TRBV6-1 combines with J gene TRBJ1-5; the D gene is possibly TRBD1 (6 bases). Between the trimmed V and J ends, which lost 3 bases and 10 bases, there was a span of 19 bases. This CDR3 contains 15 residues. The V gene's germline CDR1 is MNHNS and CDR2 SASEGT. CDR3 sequence (DNA): TGTGCCAGCAGTGAGGGGGCTTATAGAGGGCAACCCCAGCATTTT. Encoded protein: CASSEGAYRGQPQHF.

This clone was seen a few times. V and J are TRBV7-2 and TRBJ1-1; D not resolved. This CDR3 has 13 residues. V was cut by 8 bases and J by 2 bases, with 12 bases left in between. CDR1 SGHTA and CDR2 FQGNSA come from the germline V gene. Here the CDR3 reads CASANSANTEAFF. CDR3 nucleotide sequence: TGTGCCAGCGCCAACAGCGCTAACACTGAAGCTTTCTTT.

The chain links TRBV11-2 to TRBJ1-1; tentatively, D is TRBD1 (6 bases). Trimming took off 5 bases at V and 4 bases at J, with 20 bases between the two ends. The CDR3 is made up of 16 amino acids. Germline V CDR1 and CDR2: SGHAT, FQNNGV. The CDR3 nucleotides read TGTGCCAGCAGCCCAACCTGGGCAGGGGCGGTCACTGAAGCTTTCTTT. It encodes CASSPTWAGAVTEAFF.

This clone occurred a few times. The rearrangement links TRBV27 to TRBJ2-1; a possible D gene is TRBD1 (5 bases). Germline loops: CDR1 MNHEY, CDR2 SMNVEV (reference sequence). The CDR3 runs to 16 residues. With 6 bases removed from V and 0 bases from J, the gap between germline ends came to 15 bases. The CDR3 sequence: CASSSTVLSSYNEQFF. In DNA, the CDR3 is TGTGCCAGCAGCTCGACAGTTCTGAGCTCCTACAATGAGCAGTTCTTC.

This clone has only a few counts. CDR3 sequence reads: CASSLRGPGADQPQHF. The CDR3 coding sequence is TGTGCCAGCAGCTTACGGGGCCCGGGGGCGGATCAGCCCCAGCATTTT. J is TRBJ1-5 and V is TRBV7-2, with D perhaps matching TRBD1 (6 bases). This CDR3 is built from 16 residues. Per germline, CDR1 SGHTA and CDR2 FQGNSA. Trimming removed 2 bases at V and 5 bases at J, with 16 bases between. Full variable domain (rest looked up from reference TRBV7-2 and TRBJ1-5): GAGVSQSPSNKVTEKGKDVELRCDPISGHTALYWYRQSLGQGLEFLIYFQGNSAPDKSGLPSDRFSAERTGGSVSTLTIQRTQQEDSAVYLCASSLRGPGADQPQHFGDGTRLSIL.

There are a few counts of this clone. The chain employs TRBV9 and TRBJ2-3, with D possibly matching TRBD2 (6 bases). Germline lookup yields CDR1 SGDLS and CDR2 YYNGEE. Trimming removed 0 bases from V and 3 bases from J, with 11 bases in between. The CDR3 sequence is 15 residues long. The CDR3 loop reads CASSVGTSQTDTQYF. The DNA of the CDR3 is TGTGCCAGCAGCGTAGGCACTAGCCAAACAGATACGCAGTATTTT.

This clone was counted a few times. V gene TRBV5-1 combines with J gene TRBJ1-1, with a possible D match to TRBD1 (5 bases). The CDR3 is made up of 15 amino acids. Germline CDR1 is SGHRS and CDR2 is YFSETQ. V gave up 0 bases and J gave up 1 base, with 10 bases separating them. The CDR3 protein is CASSLGSGPNTEAFF. The CDR3, as DNA: TGCGCCAGCAGCTTGGGTTCAGGGCCGAACACTGAAGCTTTCTTT.

The chain has TRBV30 and TRBJ1-3; tentative D call: TRBD1 (5 bases). Germline V gene sequence: CDR1 GTSNPN, CDR2 SVGIG (reference sequence). This CDR3 is built from 14 residues. Deletions cut 3 bases from V and 4 bases from J, with 13 bases between. The CDR3 reads CAWSTPGSGNTIYF. CDR3 coding DNA: TGTGCCTGGAGCACTCCAGGGTCGGGAAACACCATATATTTT.

This clone came up a few times. The chain joins TRBV29-1 to TRBJ1-5, with D uncertain. V was cut by 4 bases and J by 0 bases, with 10 bases left in between. CDR3 length: 14 amino acids. Germline CDR1 reads SQVTM; CDR2 reads ANQGSEA. CDR3 loop: CSVGDGFSNQPQHF. The CDR3 bases are TGCAGCGTTGGCGACGGATTTAGCAATCAGCCCCAGCATTTT.

This chain connects TRBV28 to TRBJ2-5; no clear D gene. The CDR3 sequence is 13 residues long. Per the germline V gene, CDR1 is MDHEN and CDR2 is SYDVKM. V was cut by 5 bases and J by 4 bases, with 11 bases left in between. The CDR3 protein is CASSTTYAETQYF. DNA for the CDR3: TGTGCCAGCAGTACAACGTATGCAGAGACCCAGTACTTC. The full variable domain, in which reference TRBV28 and TRBJ2-5 provide the parts outside the CDR3, is DVKVTQSSRYLVKRTGEKVFLECVQDMDHENMFWYRQDPGLGLRLIYFSYDVKMKEKGDIPEGYSVSREKKERFSLILESASTNQTSMYLCASSTTYAETQYFGPGTRLLVL.

The chain links TRBV15 to TRBJ2-5; D assignment may be TRBD1 or TRBD2 (6 bases each). CDR1 LNHNV and CDR2 YYDKDF come from the germline V gene (reference sequence). This CDR3 has 13 amino acids. V was clipped by 8 bases and J by 7 bases, with 17 bases between them. CDR3: CATAGGHIWTQYF. The CDR3 region has the DNA TGTGCCACCGCCGGGGGACATATCTGGACCCAGTACTTC.